This T cell receptor (beta chain) was sequenced in a study of T cell responses to AZD1222 COVID-19 vaccine. Germline lookup yields CDR1 KGHSH and CDR2 LQKENI. The V and J ends lost 6 bases and 2 bases respectively, with 8 bases between them. The CDR3 sequence is 12 residues long. Some clones are missing from TCRdb's copy, which holds only in-frame ones; the method was immunoSEQ multiplex PCR. The repertoire consists of 95,000 to 150,000 clones, with about 90% occurring once and the leading ten covering roughly a tenth. The sample was peripheral blood, taken on day 0 of AZD1222 vaccination. The receptor's source is an adult in good health. The chain links TRBV18 to TRBJ2-7, with D uncertain. CDR3 in amino acids: CASSTPPYEQYF. DNA for the CDR3: TGTGCCAGCTCGACCCCTCCCTACGAGCAGTACTTC.